Below are 4 T cell receptor beta chains sequenced from a single sample in a study of T cell repertoires in cytomegalovirus infection (dated by TCRdb to the late 2010s). Sequencer: Illumina HiSeq 1500. TCRdb trimmed public reads at Q25 via fastp, called clones via MiXCR and kept in-frame beta chains. Records with the same CDR3 protein are collapsed into one entry carrying the most frequent genes and DNA. The table for this sample lists some 150,000 distinct CDR3 sequences; roughly a quarter of them were counted only once. Of the sample, approximately 11% is held by the ten largest clones. The sample consisted of PBMCs. These receptors came from a human donor in good health (CMV status not recorded). Some clones in this sample may be carry-over from other donors' samples.

This chain uses TRBV12-3 or TRBV12-4 with TRBJ2-1, with TRBD1 identical over 7 bases. The trim removed 4 bases at V and 9 bases at J, leaving 9 bases unmatched. CDR3 length: 14 amino acids. CDR3 sequence reads: CASSYLLRGSEQFF. The CDR3 DNA is TGTGCCAGCAGTTACTTACTCAGGGGGAGTGAGCAGTTCTTC.

The rearrangement joins TRBV29-1 to TRBJ2-7; a possible D gene is TRBD1 (6 bases). Between the trimmed V and J ends, which lost 4 bases and 4 bases, there was a span of 17 bases. Germline CDR1 is SQVTM and CDR2 is ANQGSEA. The CDR3 loop spans 14 amino acids. The CDR3 nucleotides read TGCAGCGTTGCGGTACCCAGGGGCCCATACGAGCAGTACTTC. Translated, it gives CSVAVPRGPYEQYF.

On this clonotype itself: A read error may account for a junction end that differs from germline. CDR3 DNA sequence: TGCACCAGCAGCTCCTACGGCCCGGACAGAACGGAAGCTTTCTTT. Protein product: CTSSSYGPDRTEAFF. V is TRBV5-1 and J is TRBJ1-1; D is perhaps TRBD1 (6 bases). The CDR3 runs to 15 residues. Germline values: CDR1 SGHRS, CDR2 YFSETQ. Full variable domain (outside the CDR3, taken from reference TRBV5-1 and TRBJ1-1): KAGVTQTPRYLIKTRGQQVTLSCSPISGHRSVSWYQQTPGQGLQFLFEYFSETQRNKGNFPGRFSGRQFSNSRSEMNVSTLELGDSALYLCTSSSYGPDRTEAFFGQGTRLTVV.

The gene calls are TRBV7-8 and TRBJ2-2, with 7 bases lining up with TRBD2. CDR3 length: 16 residues. J was trimmed by 0 bases and V by 7 bases; bases with no gene match: 8. CDR1 and CDR2 (germline): SGHVS, FQNEAQ. The CDR3 loop reads CASTAPGTTNTGELFF. CDR3 sequence (DNA): TGTGCCAGCACCGCCCCCGGGACTACGAACACCGGGGAGCTGTTTTTT.